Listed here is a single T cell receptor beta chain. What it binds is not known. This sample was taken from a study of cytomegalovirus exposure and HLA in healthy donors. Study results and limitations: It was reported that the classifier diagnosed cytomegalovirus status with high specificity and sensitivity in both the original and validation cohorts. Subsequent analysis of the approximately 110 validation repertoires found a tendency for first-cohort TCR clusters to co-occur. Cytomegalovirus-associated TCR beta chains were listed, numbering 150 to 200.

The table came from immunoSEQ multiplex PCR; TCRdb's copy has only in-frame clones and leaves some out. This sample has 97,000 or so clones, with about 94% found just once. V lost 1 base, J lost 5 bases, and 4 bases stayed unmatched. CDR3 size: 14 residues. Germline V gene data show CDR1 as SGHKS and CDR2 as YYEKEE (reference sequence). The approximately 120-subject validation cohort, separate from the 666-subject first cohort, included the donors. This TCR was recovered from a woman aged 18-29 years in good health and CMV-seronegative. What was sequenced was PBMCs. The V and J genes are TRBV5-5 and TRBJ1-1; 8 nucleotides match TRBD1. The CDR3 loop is CASSLQQGGTEAFF. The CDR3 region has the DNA TGTGCCAGCAGCTTGCAACAGGGGGGGACTGAAGCTTTCTTT.